This T cell receptor beta chain was retrieved from a study of somatic mutations in cytotoxic T cells in rheumatoid arthritis. The method was immunoSEQ multiplex PCR; TCRdb's version includes in-frame clones alone and lacks a portion of them. The sample includes over 15,000 clones, about 83% of them seen just once. The source is a man aged 18-30 years with rheumatoid arthritis. Sequenced sample: CD8+ T cells sorted from blood.

CDR3 in amino acids: CASSLDYGTVEAFF. CDR3 DNA sequence: TGTGCCAGCAGCTTAGATTACGGGACAGTTGAAGCTTTCTTT. The V and J genes are TRBV11-2 and TRBJ1-1, with 7 bases that match TRBD1. CDR1 is SGHAT, CDR2 FQNNGV, per germline. Trimming cost V 0 bases and J 7 bases; bases outside gene matches: 5. The CDR3 is made up of 14 amino acids. The full variable domain, completed using reference TRBV11-2 and TRBJ1-1, is EAGVAQSPRYKIIEKRQSVAFWCNPISGHATLYWYQQILGQGPKLLIQFQNNGVVDDSQLPKDRFSAERLKGVDSTLKIQPAKLEDSAVYLCASSLDYGTVEAFFGQGTRLTVV.